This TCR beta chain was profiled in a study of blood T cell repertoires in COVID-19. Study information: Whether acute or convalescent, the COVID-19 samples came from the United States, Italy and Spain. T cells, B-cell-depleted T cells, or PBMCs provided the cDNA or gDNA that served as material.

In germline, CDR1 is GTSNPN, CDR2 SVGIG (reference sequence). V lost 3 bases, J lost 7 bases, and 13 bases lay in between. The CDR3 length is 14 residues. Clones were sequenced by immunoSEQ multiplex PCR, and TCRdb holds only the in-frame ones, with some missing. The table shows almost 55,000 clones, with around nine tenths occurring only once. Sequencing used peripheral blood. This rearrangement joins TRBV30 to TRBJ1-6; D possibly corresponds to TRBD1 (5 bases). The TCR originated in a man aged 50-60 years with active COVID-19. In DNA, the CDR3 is TGTGCCTGGAGGGGGGGGAGGGGAAATTCACCCCTCCACTTT. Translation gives CAWRGGRGNSPLHF.